Below are 8 T cell receptor beta chains sequenced from a single sample in a study of T-cell memory formation after mild COVID-19. TCRdb analysed the 5' RACE reads with MiXCR anew, one entry per CDR3 protein. The sample lists about 60,000 distinct CDR3 sequences, 10% to 15% seen once, with about 25% in the top ten. The specimen was PBMCs or a T cell subset sorted from them (not recorded which). The receptors were gathered from a man in his late teens or twenties who had mild COVID-19 (a few samples of this study predate the infection). Cell type and time point are not known.

The chain couples TRBV5-5 to TRBJ2-2; weak D call: TRBD1 (5 bases). This CDR3 is 14 amino acids long. V was clipped by 3 bases and J by 5 bases, with 11 bases between them. Germline V gene data show CDR1 as SGHKS and CDR2 as YYEKEE (reference sequence). For the CDR3, the DNA is TGTGCCAGCAGCTCCTCGACAGCAACCGGGGAGCTGTTTTTT. Its protein product is CASSSSTATGELFF.

This clonotype was counted between two and nine times. The chain carries TRBV24-1 and TRBJ2-5; tentatively, D is TRBD2 (6 bases). Trimming pared 4 bases from V and 4 bases from J, leaving 12 bases between. Germline assignment: CDR1 KGHDR and CDR2 SFDVKD. The CDR3 length is 14 residues. CDR3 DNA sequence: TGTGCCACCAGTGACCCCGGGACTTTAGAGACCCAGTACTTC. Amino acid sequence: CATSDPGTLETQYF.

This clonotype was found a few times. The rearrangement joins TRBV20-1 to TRBJ1-5; D gene ambiguous. The V gene's germline CDR1 is DFQATT and CDR2 SNEGSKA (reference sequence). The CDR3 runs 15 residues. CDR3 DNA sequence: TGCAGCACTGCCGTTCTGGCCCCTGGCAATCAGCCCCAGCATTTT. It codes for CSTAVLAPGNQPQHF.

This clonotype showed up just a few times. This chain uses TRBV24-1 with TRBJ1-1; unclear D gene. There are 13 residues in the CDR3. V lost 4 bases, J lost 5 bases, and 10 bases lay in between. The germline V gene has CDR1 KGHDR and CDR2 SFDVKD. CDR3 bases: TGTGCCACCAGTGAGCCAGGAGGGACTGAAGCTTTCTTT. This sequence encodes CATSEPGGTEAFF.

This clonotype was seen a handful of times. The chain is built from TRBV4-1 and TRBJ2-5; 8 bases align to TRBD2. The CDR3 length is 15 residues. Trimming cost V 1 base and J 4 bases; bases outside gene matches: 5. Germline V gives CDR1 MGHRA, CDR2 YSYEKL. This CDR3 reads CASSQVPGGRETQYF. The CDR3 DNA reads as TGCGCCAGCAGCCAAGTCCCGGGGGGGAGAGAGACCCAGTACTTC.

The chain carries TRBV12-3 or TRBV12-4 and TRBJ1-2; no definite D call. The CDR3 is made up of 14 amino acids. V was shortened by 3 bases and J by 4 bases, with 12 bases between the two germline ends. CDR3 residues: CASSLGGQSYGYTF. In nucleotides, the CDR3 is TGTGCCAGCAGTTTGGGAGGCCAGAGCTATGGCTACACCTTC.

This clonotype was found many times. The DNA for the CDR3 is TGTGCCAGCGGGAACAATGAGCAGTTCTTC. Translating it yields CASGNNEQFF. This chain connects TRBV14 to TRBJ2-1; D is uncertain. The CDR3 loop spans 10 amino acids. Trimming pared 8 bases from V and 5 bases from J, leaving 4 bases between. Germline V gene data show CDR1 as SGHDN and CDR2 as FVKESK.

This clonotype occurred many times. This chain joins TRBV5-1 and TRBJ1-1; D may be TRBD1 (5 bases). Trimming took 4 bases from V and 4 from J, leaving 14 bases between them. The CDR3 loop spans 14 amino acids. Germline V gene sequence: CDR1 SGHRS, CDR2 YFSETQ. CDR3 loop: CASSLQGGSTEAFF. The DNA for the CDR3 is TGCGCCAGCAGCCTGCAGGGAGGGAGCACTGAAGCTTTCTTT.